This T cell receptor (beta chain) was documented in a study of T cells in Graves' hyperthyroidism and ophthalmopathy. What was amplified from RNA transcripts were TCR beta CDR3 regions. Initially, a first-round RT-PCR of the TCR CDR3 employed the HTBI primer set. From the multiplex PCR reads, TCRdb called clonotypes with MiXCR, one entry per CDR3 protein. The table shows approximately 500,000 distinct CDR3 sequences, with roughly 46% occurring only once. The V gene's germline CDR1 is DFQATT and CDR2 SNEGSKA (reference sequence). This CDR3 contains 13 residues. Trimming cost V 6 bases and J 1 base; bases outside gene matches: 3.

The clonotype originates from a woman in her late teens or twenties with Graves' hyperthyroidism. Sequencing was performed on peripheral blood or thyroid tissue (not recorded which). This sequence joins TRBV20-1 and TRBJ2-3, with 8 positions matching TRBD1. CDR3 nucleotide sequence: TGCAGTGCCTTGGACAGGGGCACAGATACGCAGTATTTT. As protein: CSALDRGTDTQYF.